The next 19 T cell receptor beta chains were all read from a single sample in a study of OX40 agonist ivuxolimab in advanced cancers. Only in-frame clones appear in the TCRdb table, and some are missing; sequencing was by immunoSEQ multiplex PCR. This table has more than 50,000 clones, around 80% appearing once. Sequenced material: CD4+ or CD8+ T cells sorted from blood, taken in a trial of the OX40 agonist ivuxolimab. Receptors originate from an adult with an advanced solid tumor such as melanoma, head and neck, liver or kidney cancer.

This clone is medium-sized by share. The chain links TRBV2 to TRBJ1-4, with 7 positions matching TRBD1. Germline V gene data show CDR1 as SNHLY and CDR2 as FYNNEI. V lost 3 bases and J lost 4; bases outside the gene matches: 8. The CDR3 contains 16 residues. The CDR3 region has the DNA TGTGCCAGCAGTGATAGGGCAGGGGGATTTAATGAAAAACTGTTTTTT. Its translation: CASSDRAGGFNEKLFF.

V usage is TRBV6-1 and J usage is TRBJ2-5, with D uncertain. The V gene lost 8 bases and the J gene lost 1 base, with 2 bases spanning the gap. From germline, CDR1 is MNHNS and CDR2 SASEGT. CDR3 length: 10 residues. CDR3 DNA: TGTGCCAGCTCCCAAGAGACCCAGTACTTC. This sequence encodes CASSQETQYF.

The chain recombines TRBV6-6 with TRBJ1-2; 8 bases are a match to TRBD1. The CDR3 length is 13 residues. After removal of 5 bases from V and 8 bases from J, the junction contained 7 bases not matched to a gene. Germline-derived CDR1 and CDR2 are MNHNY and SVGAGI (reference sequence). CDR3 coding DNA: TGTGCCAGCAGTCCTAGGACAGGGCTGGGCTACACCTTC. Translating gives CASSPRTGLGYTF.

The chain is built from TRBV7-3 and TRBJ2-3, with D unclear. CDR1 is SGHTA and CDR2 is FQGTGA in the germline V gene. The CDR3 covers 11 residues. V lost 5 bases, J lost 2 bases, and 2 bases lay in between. As DNA, the CDR3 is TGTGCCAGCAGCATCACAGATACGCAGTATTTT. Protein sequence: CASSITDTQYF.

The chain combines TRBV19 with TRBJ2-7, with 8 bases identical to TRBD1. The CDR3 runs 15 residues. The germline CDR1 and CDR2 sequences are LNHDA and SQIVND (reference sequence). The ends lost 1 base at V and 2 bases at J; junction bases unmatched: 4. The CDR3 DNA reads as TGTGCCAGTAGTATAGCCGGGACAGGACCCTACGAGCAGTACTTC. Its translation is CASSIAGTGPYEQYF.

This chain joins TRBV19 and TRBJ1-2; possibly TRBD1 for D (5 bases). Germline V gene data show CDR1 as LNHDA and CDR2 as SQIVND (reference sequence). Trimming took 5 bases from V and 2 from J, leaving 9 bases between them. CDR3 size: 13 residues. CDR3: CASSVTGNYGYTF. The CDR3 region has the DNA TGTGCCAGTAGTGTTACAGGAAACTATGGCTACACCTTC.

V is TRBV2 and J is TRBJ1-6; no clear D. This CDR3 comprises 15 residues. Looked up from germline, CDR1 is SNHLY and CDR2 is FYNNEI. V shed 5 bases and J shed 5 bases, with 13 bases lying between them. Here the CDR3 DNA reads TGTGCCAGCAGTAAACTCAGGACGGATAATTCACCCCTCCACTTT. This gives the protein CASSKLRTDNSPLHF.

This clone showed up just once. V is TRBV28 and J is TRBJ2-5; D gene ambiguous. This CDR3 spans 11 amino acids. Deletions cut 2 bases from V and 6 bases from J, with 4 bases between. Germline V gene lookup returns CDR1 MDHEN and CDR2 SYDVKM. The CDR3 sequence: CASSLEQTQYF. DNA of the CDR3: TGTGCCAGCAGTTTAGAACAGACCCAGTACTTC.

This clone appeared once. This chain connects TRBV5-6 to TRBJ1-1; TRBD1 matches at 7 bases. CDR3 size: 17 residues. Germline CDR1 is SGHDT and CDR2 is YYEEEE. V trimming: 3 bases; J trimming: 5 bases; junction bases outside the gene matches: 16. The chain's CDR3 is CASSYGTELGVRTEAFF. The CDR3 DNA follows: TGTGCCAGCAGCTATGGGACAGAACTCGGCGTGCGAACTGAAGCTTTCTTT.

The chain links TRBV5-1 to TRBJ1-6; 9 bases align to TRBD1. This CDR3 has 16 residues. The V segment lost 3 bases and the J segment 9 bases; nucleotides outside the gene matches: 10. The germline V gene has CDR1 SGHRS and CDR2 YFSETQ. As DNA, the CDR3 is TGCGCCAGCAGCTCAATATCGGGACAGGGAGGTTCACCCCTCCACTTT. This translates into CASSSISGQGGSPLHF.

The chain links TRBV6-1 to TRBJ2-7, with unresolved D. V dropped 6 bases and J dropped 0 bases, with 15 bases sitting between them. This CDR3 is built from 15 residues. Germline values: CDR1 MNHNS, CDR2 SASEGT. CDR3 sequence reads: CASSVDGRSSYEQYF. CDR3 DNA: TGTGCCAGCAGCGTCGACGGAAGGAGCTCCTACGAGCAGTACTTC.

The chain links TRBV5-4 to TRBJ2-1; D remains ambiguous. Germline CDR1 is SGHNT and CDR2 is YYREEE (reference sequence). The CDR3 is made up of 16 amino acids. Trimming removed 0 bases from V and 5 bases from J, with 15 bases in between. The DNA for the CDR3 is TGTGCCAGCAGCTTGGGAAAAACAACTGCTGACAATGAGCAGTTCTTC. Amino acid sequence: CASSLGKTTADNEQFF.

V gene TRBV21-1 combines with J gene TRBJ2-5; whether TRBD2, the table's D call, matches the DNA was not checked. TRBV21-1 is a documented pseudogene. The CDR3 spans 18 residues. The DNA for the CDR3 is TGTGCCAGCAGCTACGAGGAGGGGGGGAGTACCGAAAGGGAGACCCAGTACTTC. Its translation is CASSYEEGGSTERETQYF.

This clone was seen once. The chain employs TRBV7-9 and TRBJ2-5; D is perhaps TRBD1 or TRBD2 (6 bases each). Trimming took 1 base from V and 2 from J, leaving 11 bases between them. The CDR3 sequence is 15 residues long. From germline, CDR1 is SEHNR and CDR2 FQNEAQ (reference sequence). The CDR3 coding sequence is TGTGCCAGCAGCTTAGATTCGGGGGCGCAAGAGACCCAGTACTTC. This codes for CASSLDSGAQETQYF.

The DNA for the CDR3 is TGTGCCAGCAGCTTCCGGGCCAGCTCTGGAAACACCATATATTTT. It yields the protein CASSFRASSGNTIYF. V usage is TRBV5-6 and J usage is TRBJ1-3; no definite D call. The CDR3 has 15 amino acids. Germline V CDR1 and CDR2: SGHDT, YYEEEE. Trimming cost V 2 bases and J 0 bases, with 9 bases left between them.

In this sample, this clone turned up once. CDR3 loop: CASSPPRGSTDTQYF. The CDR3 DNA reads as TGTGCCAGCAGCCCCCCCCGGGGGAGCACAGATACGCAGTATTTT. The chain recombines TRBV27 with TRBJ2-3; the D gene is possibly TRBD2 (6 bases). Trimming pared 6 bases from V and 0 bases from J, leaving 13 bases between. The length of the CDR3 is 15 residues. CDR1 and CDR2 from the germline V gene are MNHEY and SMNVEV (reference sequence).

The J gene is TRBJ2-1, the V gene TRBV7-3; D is unclear. The CDR3 is 14 amino acids. Looked up from germline, CDR1 is SGHTA and CDR2 is FQGTGA. Trimming cost V 0 bases and J 7 bases, with 10 bases left between them. CDR3 DNA sequence: TGTGCCAGCAGCTTAACGCCCCAGTGGAATGAGCAGTTCTTC. It is translated as CASSLTPQWNEQFF. Complete variable domain (other parts from reference TRBV7-3 and TRBJ2-1): GAGVSQTPSNKVTEKGKYVELRCDPISGHTALYWYRQSLGQGPEFLIYFQGTGAADDSGLPNDRFFAVRPEGSVSTLKIQRTERGDSAVYLCASSLTPQWNEQFFGPGTRLTVL.

This chain joins TRBV7-2 and TRBJ2-2; TRBD1 might be the D (5 bases). The CDR3 totals 15 residues. Between the trimmed V and J ends, which lost 0 bases and 9 bases, there was a span of 14 bases. Germline lookup yields CDR1 SGHTA and CDR2 FQGNSA. Here the CDR3 reads CASSLAPGQGWELFF. The CDR3 DNA reads as TGTGCCAGCAGCTTAGCGCCTGGGCAGGGATGGGAGCTGTTTTTT.

The chain employs TRBV27 and TRBJ2-1, with D maybe TRBD1 (5 bases). The V end lost 3 bases, the J end lost 9 bases, and 12 bases lay between the germline ends. The CDR3 runs 13 residues. Germline CDR1 is MNHEY and CDR2 is SMNVEV (reference sequence). CDR3 amino acids: CASSFRTGIEQFF. DNA of the CDR3: TGTGCCAGCAGTTTTAGAACAGGCATTGAGCAGTTCTTC.